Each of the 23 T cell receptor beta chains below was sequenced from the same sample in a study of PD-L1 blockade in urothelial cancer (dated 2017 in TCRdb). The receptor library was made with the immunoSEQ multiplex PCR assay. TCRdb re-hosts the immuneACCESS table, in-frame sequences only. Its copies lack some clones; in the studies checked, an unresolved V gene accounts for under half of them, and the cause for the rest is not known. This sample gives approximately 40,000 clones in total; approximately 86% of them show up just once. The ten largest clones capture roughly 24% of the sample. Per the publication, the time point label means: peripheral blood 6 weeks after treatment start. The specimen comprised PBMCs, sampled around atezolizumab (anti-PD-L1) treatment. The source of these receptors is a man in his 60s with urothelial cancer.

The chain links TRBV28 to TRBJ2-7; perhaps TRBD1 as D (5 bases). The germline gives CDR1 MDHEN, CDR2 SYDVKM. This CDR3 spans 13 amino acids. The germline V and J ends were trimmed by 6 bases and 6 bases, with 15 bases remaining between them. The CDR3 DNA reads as TGTGCCAGCAGCCCAGCTACAGGTTTCGAGCAGTACTTC. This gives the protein CASSPATGFEQYF.

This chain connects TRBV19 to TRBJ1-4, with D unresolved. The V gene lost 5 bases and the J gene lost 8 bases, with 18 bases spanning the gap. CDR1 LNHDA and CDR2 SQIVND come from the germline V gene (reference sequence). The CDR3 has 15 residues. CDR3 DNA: TGTGCCAGTAGTGGATCCCACAGTTACGTCGAAAAACTGTTTTTT. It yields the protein CASSGSHSYVEKLFF. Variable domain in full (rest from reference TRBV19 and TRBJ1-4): DGGITQSPKYLFRKEGQNVTLSCEQNLNHDAMYWYRQDPGQGLRLIYYSQIVNDFQKGDIAEGYSVSREKKESFPLTVTSAQKNPTAFYLCASSGSHSYVEKLFFGSGTQLSVL.

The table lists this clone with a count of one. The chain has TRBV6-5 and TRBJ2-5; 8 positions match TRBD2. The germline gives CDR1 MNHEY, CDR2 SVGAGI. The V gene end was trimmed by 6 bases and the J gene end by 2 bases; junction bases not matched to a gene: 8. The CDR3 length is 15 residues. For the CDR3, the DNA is TGTGCCAGCAGCTCTCCCGGGGGGGGGCAAGAGACCCAGTACTTC. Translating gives CASSSPGGGQETQYF.

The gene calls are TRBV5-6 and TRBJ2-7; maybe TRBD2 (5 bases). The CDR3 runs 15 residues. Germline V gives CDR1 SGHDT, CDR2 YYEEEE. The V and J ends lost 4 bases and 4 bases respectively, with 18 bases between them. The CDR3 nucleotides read TGTGCCAGCAGCCATAGCGTGGCGAAGGGATACGAGCAGTACTTC. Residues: CASSHSVAKGYEQYF.

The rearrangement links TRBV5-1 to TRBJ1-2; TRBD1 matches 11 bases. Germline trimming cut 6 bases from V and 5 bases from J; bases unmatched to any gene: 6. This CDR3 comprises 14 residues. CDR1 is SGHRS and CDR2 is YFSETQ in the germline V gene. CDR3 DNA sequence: TGCGCCAGCAACAGAGGGACAGGGGGTTATGGCTACACCTTC. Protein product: CASNRGTGGYGYTF.

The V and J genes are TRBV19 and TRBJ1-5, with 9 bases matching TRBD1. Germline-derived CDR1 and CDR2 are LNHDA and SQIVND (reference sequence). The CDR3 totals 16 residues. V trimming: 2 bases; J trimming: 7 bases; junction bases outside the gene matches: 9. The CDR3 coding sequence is TGTGCCAGTAGTATAACGGGGACAGGGAAAAGGCAGCCCCAGCATTTT. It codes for CASSITGTGKRQPQHF.

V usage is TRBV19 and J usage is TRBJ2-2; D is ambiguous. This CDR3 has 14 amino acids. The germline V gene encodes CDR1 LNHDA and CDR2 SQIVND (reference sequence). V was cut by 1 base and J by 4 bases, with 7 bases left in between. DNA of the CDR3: TGTGCCAGTAGTATAGCAGGTGTCACCGGGGAGCTGTTTTTT. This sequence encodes CASSIAGVTGELFF.

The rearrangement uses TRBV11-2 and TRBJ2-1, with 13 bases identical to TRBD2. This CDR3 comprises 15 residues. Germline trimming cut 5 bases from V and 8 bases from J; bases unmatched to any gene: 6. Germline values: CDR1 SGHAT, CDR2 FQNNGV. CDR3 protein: CASSQRLAGGDEQFF. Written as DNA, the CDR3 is TGTGCCAGCAGCCAGAGACTAGCGGGGGGAGATGAGCAGTTCTTC.

CDR3: CASGATSSYNSPLHF. CDR3 coding DNA: TGTGCCAGTGGGGCCACGAGCTCCTATAATTCACCCCTCCACTTT. The V gene is TRBV19, the J gene TRBJ1-6, with D perhaps TRBD1 (5 bases). Germline V gives CDR1 LNHDA, CDR2 SQIVND (reference sequence). CDR3 size: 15 residues. The V end lost 8 bases, the J end lost 0 bases, and 11 bases lay between the germline ends. Complete variable domain (other parts from reference TRBV19 and TRBJ1-6): DGGITQSPKYLFRKEGQNVTLSCEQNLNHDAMYWYRQDPGQGLRLIYYSQIVNDFQKGDIAEGYSVSREKKESFPLTVTSAQKNPTAFYLCASGATSSYNSPLHFGNGTRLTVT.

For the CDR3, the DNA is TGTGCCAGCAGCCGCCCGGGCAGGGGGCGCCTAGCGGGAGAGCTAGGCACAGATACGCAGTATTTT. Translation gives CASSRPGRGRLAGELGTDTQYF. V gene TRBV7-6 combines with J gene TRBJ2-3; 10 nucleotides align to TRBD2. Per germline, CDR1 SGHVS and CDR2 FNYEAQ. V lost 5 bases to trimming and J lost 1 base; unmatched junction nucleotides: 24. This CDR3 comprises 22 residues.

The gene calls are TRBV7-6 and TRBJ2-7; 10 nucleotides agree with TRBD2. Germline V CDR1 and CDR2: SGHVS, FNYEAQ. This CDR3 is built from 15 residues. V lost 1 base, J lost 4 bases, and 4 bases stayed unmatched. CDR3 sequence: CASSLVLAGEYEQYF. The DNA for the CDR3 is TGTGCCAGCAGCTTAGTGCTAGCGGGAGAATACGAGCAGTACTTC.

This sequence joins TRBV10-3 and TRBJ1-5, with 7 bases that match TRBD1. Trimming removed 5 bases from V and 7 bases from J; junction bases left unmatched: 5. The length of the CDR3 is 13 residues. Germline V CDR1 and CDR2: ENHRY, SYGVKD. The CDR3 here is CAISRQGGQPQHF. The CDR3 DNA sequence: TGTGCCATCAGTAGACAGGGTGGACAGCCCCAGCATTTT.

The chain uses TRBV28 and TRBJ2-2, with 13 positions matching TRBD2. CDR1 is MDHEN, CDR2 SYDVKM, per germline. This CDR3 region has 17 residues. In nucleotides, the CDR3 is TGTGCAACTAGCGGGAGGGCCGGGTTTGGTTACACCGGGGAGCTGTTTTTT. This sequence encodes CATSGRAGFGYTGELFF.

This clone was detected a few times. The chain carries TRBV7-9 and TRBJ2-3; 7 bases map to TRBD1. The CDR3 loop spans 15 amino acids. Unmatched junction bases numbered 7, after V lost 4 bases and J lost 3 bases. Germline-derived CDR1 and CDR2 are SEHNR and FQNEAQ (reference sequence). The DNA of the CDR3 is TGTGCCAGCAGCTCGTGGACAGGTGCTACAGATACGCAGTATTTT. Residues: CASSSWTGATDTQYF.

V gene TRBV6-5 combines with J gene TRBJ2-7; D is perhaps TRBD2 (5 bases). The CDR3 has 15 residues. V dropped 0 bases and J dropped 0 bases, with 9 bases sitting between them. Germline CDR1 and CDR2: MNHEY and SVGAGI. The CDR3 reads CASSYSGVLSYEQYF. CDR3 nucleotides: TGTGCCAGCAGTTACTCCGGGGTTCTCTCCTACGAGCAGTACTTC.

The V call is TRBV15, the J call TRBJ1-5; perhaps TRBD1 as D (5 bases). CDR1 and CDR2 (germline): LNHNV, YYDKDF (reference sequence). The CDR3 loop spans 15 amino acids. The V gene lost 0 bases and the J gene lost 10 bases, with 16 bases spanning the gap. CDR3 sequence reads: CATSREAGGIGPQHF. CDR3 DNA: TGTGCCACCAGCAGAGAGGCGGGGGGAATAGGCCCCCAGCATTTT.

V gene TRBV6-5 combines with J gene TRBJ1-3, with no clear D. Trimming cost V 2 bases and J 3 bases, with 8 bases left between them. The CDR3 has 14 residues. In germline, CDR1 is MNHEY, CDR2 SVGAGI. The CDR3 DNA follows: TGTGCCAGCAGTTACGCGGGCCTTGGAAACACCATATATTTT. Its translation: CASSYAGLGNTIYF.

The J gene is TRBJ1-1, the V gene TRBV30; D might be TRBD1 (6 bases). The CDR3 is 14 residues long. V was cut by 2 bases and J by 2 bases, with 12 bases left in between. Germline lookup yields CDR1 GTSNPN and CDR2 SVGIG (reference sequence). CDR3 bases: TGTGCCTGGAGTCGGGGACAAGTTAACACTGAAGCTTTCTTT. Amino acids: CAWSRGQVNTEAFF.

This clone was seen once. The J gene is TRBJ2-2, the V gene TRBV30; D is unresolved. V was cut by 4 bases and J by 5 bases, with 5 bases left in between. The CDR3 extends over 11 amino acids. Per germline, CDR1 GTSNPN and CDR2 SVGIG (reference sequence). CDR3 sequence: CAWTTTGELFF. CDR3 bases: TGTGCCTGGACGACAACCGGGGAGCTGTTTTTT.

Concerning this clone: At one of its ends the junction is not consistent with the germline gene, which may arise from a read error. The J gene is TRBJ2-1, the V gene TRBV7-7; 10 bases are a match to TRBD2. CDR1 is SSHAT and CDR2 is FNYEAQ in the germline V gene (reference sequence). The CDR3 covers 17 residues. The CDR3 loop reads CASSLVTGLAGDNEQFF. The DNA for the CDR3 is TGTGCTAGCAGCTTAGTCACGGGTCTAGCGGGAGACAATGAGCAGTTCTTC. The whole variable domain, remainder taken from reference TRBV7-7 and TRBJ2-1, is GAGVSQSPRYKVTKRGQDVTLRCDPISSHATLYWYQQALGQGPEFLTYFNYEAQPDKSGLPSDRFSAERPEGSISTLTIQRTEQRDSAMYRCASSLVTGLAGDNEQFFGPGTRLTVL.

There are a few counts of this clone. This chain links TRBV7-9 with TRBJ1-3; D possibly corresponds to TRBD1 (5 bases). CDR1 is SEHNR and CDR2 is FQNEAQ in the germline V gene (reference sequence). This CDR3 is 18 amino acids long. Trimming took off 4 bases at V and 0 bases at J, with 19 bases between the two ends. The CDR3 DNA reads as TGTGCCAGCAGCTCGACCGCCCTCGGGGGGACCTCTGGAAACACCATATATTTT. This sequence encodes CASSSTALGGTSGNTIYF.

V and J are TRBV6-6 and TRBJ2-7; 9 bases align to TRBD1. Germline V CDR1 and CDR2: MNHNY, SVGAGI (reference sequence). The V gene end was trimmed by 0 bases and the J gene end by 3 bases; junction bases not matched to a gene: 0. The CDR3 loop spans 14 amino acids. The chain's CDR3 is CASSYSGQGYEQYF. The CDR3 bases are TGTGCCAGCAGTTACTCGGGACAGGGCTACGAGCAGTACTTC.

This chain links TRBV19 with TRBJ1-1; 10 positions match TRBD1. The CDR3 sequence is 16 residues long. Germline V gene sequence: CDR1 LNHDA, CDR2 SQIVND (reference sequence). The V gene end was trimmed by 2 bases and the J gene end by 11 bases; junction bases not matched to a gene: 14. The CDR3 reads CASSISLQTGGGEAFF. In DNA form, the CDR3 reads TGTGCCAGTAGTATAAGCCTTCAGACAGGGGGCGGTGAGGCTTTCTTT.